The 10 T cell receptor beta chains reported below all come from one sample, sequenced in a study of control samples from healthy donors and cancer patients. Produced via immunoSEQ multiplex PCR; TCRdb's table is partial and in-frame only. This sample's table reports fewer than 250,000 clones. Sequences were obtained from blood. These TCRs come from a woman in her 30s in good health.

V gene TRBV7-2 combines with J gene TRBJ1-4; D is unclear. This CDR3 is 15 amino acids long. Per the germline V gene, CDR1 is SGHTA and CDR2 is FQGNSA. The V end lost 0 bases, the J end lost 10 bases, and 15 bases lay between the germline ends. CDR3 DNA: TGTGCCAGCAGCTTAGCGGGCACAAGTTATCCAAAACTGTTTTTT. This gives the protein CASSLAGTSYPKLFF.

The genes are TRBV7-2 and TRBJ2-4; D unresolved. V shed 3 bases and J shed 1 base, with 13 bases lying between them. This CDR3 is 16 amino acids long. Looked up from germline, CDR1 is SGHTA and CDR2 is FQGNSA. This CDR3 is CASSFPRNGAKNIQYF. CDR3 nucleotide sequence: TGTGCCAGCAGCTTCCCACGGAATGGGGCCAAAAACATTCAGTACTTC.

The CDR3 sequence: CASSQGMGPYGYTF. CDR3 nucleotides: TGCGCCAGCAGCCAAGGCATGGGCCCCTATGGCTACACCTTC. V usage is TRBV4-3 and J usage is TRBJ1-2, with D uncertain. Germline loops: CDR1 LGHNA, CDR2 YSLEER. The CDR3 length is 14 residues. V dropped 1 base and J dropped 4 bases, with 10 bases sitting between them.

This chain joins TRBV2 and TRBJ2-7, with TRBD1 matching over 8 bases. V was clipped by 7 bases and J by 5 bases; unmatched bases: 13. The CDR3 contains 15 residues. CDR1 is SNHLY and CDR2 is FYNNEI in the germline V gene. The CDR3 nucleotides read TGTGCCAGCATGACCTTACGGGACAGGCGGCACGAGCAGTACTTC. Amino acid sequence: CASMTLRDRRHEQYF.

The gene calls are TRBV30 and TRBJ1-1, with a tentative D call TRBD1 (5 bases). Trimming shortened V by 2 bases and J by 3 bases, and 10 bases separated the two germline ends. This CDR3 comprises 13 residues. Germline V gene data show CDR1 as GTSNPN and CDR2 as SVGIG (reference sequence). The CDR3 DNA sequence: TGTGCCTGGAGTAGGGGTGGGTACACTGAAGCTTTCTTT. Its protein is CAWSRGGYTEAFF.

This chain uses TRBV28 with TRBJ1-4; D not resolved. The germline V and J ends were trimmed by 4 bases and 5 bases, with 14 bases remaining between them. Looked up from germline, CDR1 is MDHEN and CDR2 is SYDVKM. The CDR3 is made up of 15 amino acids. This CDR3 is CASSSQGGENEKLFF. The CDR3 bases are TGTGCCAGCAGTTCCCAAGGTGGGGAGAATGAAAAACTGTTTTTT.

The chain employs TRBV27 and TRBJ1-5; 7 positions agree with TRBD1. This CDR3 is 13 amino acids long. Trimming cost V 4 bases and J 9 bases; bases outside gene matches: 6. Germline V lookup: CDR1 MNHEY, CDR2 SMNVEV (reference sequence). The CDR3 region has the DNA TGTGCCAGCAGTTCAGGGGGAAGGGGGCCCCAGCATTTT. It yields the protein CASSSGGRGPQHF.

The CDR3 reads CASSRPTGRGNTIYF. DNA of the CDR3: TGCGCCAGCAGCCGACCGACAGGTCGAGGAAACACCATATATTTT. The chain employs TRBV4-1 and TRBJ1-3, with D perhaps TRBD1 (6 bases). Trimming pared 4 bases from V and 4 bases from J, leaving 14 bases between. Germline loops: CDR1 MGHRA, CDR2 YSYEKL. The CDR3 is made up of 15 amino acids.

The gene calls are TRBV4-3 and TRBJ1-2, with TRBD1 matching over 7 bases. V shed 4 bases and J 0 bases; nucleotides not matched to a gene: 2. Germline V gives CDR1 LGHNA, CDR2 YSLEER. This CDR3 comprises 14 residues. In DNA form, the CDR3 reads TGCGCCAGCAGCCCGGGGACAGCTAACTATGGCTACACCTTC. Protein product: CASSPGTANYGYTF.

The CDR3 DNA sequence: TGTGCCAGCAGCTTTGACTTCACTGAAGCTTTCTTT. Translation: CASSFDFTEAFF. The chain has TRBV5-5 and TRBJ1-1; no reliable D call. The CDR3 is made up of 12 amino acids. From germline, CDR1 is SGHKS and CDR2 YYEKEE (reference sequence). V lost 2 bases and J 4 bases, leaving 6 bases between the germline ends.